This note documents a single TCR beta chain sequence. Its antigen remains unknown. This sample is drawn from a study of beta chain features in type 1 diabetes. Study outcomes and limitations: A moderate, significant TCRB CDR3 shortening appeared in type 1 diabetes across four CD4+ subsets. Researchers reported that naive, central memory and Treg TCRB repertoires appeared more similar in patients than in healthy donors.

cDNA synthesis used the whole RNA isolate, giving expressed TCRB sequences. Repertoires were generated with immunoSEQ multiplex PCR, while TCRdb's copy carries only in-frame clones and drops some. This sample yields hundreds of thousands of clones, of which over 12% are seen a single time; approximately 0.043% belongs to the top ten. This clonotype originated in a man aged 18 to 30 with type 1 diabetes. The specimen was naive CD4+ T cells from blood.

The CDR3 DNA reads as TGCGCCAGCAGCTTATTCCTAGCGGGCGACAATGAGCAGTTCTTC. Its protein product is CASSLFLAGDNEQFF. The rearrangement links TRBV5-1 to TRBJ2-1; 8 nucleotides match TRBD2. The CDR3 sequence is 15 residues long. Trimming took 2 bases from V and 5 from J; bases not matched to a gene: 6. Germline V gene sequence: CDR1 SGHRS, CDR2 YFSETQ. Variable domain in full (rest from reference TRBV5-1 and TRBJ2-1): KAGVTQTPRYLIKTRGQQVTLSCSPISGHRSVSWYQQTPGQGLQFLFEYFSETQRNKGNFPGRFSGRQFSNSRSEMNVSTLELGDSALYLCASSLFLAGDNEQFFGPGTRLTVL.